This is a list of T cell receptor beta chains from one sample in a study of blood T cell repertoires in COVID-19. Profiling relied on immunoSEQ multiplex PCR, and the TCRdb table lists in-frame clones only, not all of them. The sample shows about 63,000 clones, 80% to 95% of them seen only once. Source material: peripheral blood. The source is a man aged 50-59 years with active COVID-19. Both conserved end residues are part of each CDR3. Each record gives: J gene, D gene, V gene, clone size, CDR3 protein, CDR3 DNA. D genes are given only for firm matches. Rows may omit the clone size; those that give it use once, few, many or a size class.

TRBJ2-4,TRBD1,TRBV5-1,NA,CASNHLPGQVNIQYF,TGCGCCAGCAACCATTTGCCGGGACAGGTAAACATTCAGTACTTC
TRBJ2-3,TRBD2,TRBV5-4,once,CASSEGLAGGARDTQYF,TGTGCCAGCAGCGAGGGACTAGCGGGGGGGGCTAGAGATACGCAGTATTTT
TRBJ1-3,NA,TRBV6-6,NA,CASRPQVSGNTIYF,TGTGCCAGCAGGCCCCAGGTTTCTGGAAACACCATATATTTT
TRBJ2-7,TRBD1,TRBV7-2,NA,CASRGNRGDYEQYF,TGTGCCAGTCGAGGGAACAGGGGGGACTACGAGCAGTACTTC
TRBJ2-7,TRBD2,TRBV7-9,NA,CASSFGGGEQYF,TGTGCCAGCAGCTTTGGGGGAGGGGAGCAGTACTTC
TRBJ1-2,NA,TRBV4-3,NA,CASSQAEMQGFYYGYTF,TGCGCCAGCAGCCAAGCCGAGATGCAGGGATTTTACTATGGCTACACCTTC
TRBJ1-1,TRBD1,TRBV18,NA,CASSPVPGQGPPEAFF,TGTGCCAGCTCACCGGTACCGGGACAGGGGCCCCCTGAAGCTTTCTTT
TRBJ2-5,NA,TRBV4-3,NA,CASSQDVTGQETQYF,TGCGCCAGCAGCCAAGATGTGACAGGACAAGAGACCCAGTACTTC
TRBJ2-3,NA,TRBV5-1,NA,CASRLTESTDTQYF,TGCGCCAGCAGACTGACAGAAAGCACAGATACGCAGTATTTT
TRBJ2-7,NA,TRBV6-2/TRBV6-3,NA,CASSYSMRESTYEQYF,TGTGCCAGCAGTTACTCCATGAGGGAGTCCACCTACGAGCAGTACTTC
TRBJ1-2,TRBD1,TRBV19,NA,CASSIGSRDRARRRDYGYTF,TGTGCCAGTAGTATAGGGTCCCGGGACAGGGCACGACGAAGAGACTATGGCTACACCTTC
TRBJ2-2,NA,TRBV6-2/TRBV6-3,NA,CASNPLIRTPNTGELFF,TGTGCCAGCAACCCTCTAATAAGGACACCAAACACCGGGGAGCTGTTTTTT
TRBJ2-1,TRBD1,TRBV10-3,NA,CAITLGAGGGYEQFF,TGTGCCATCACCCTAGGGGCAGGGGGCGGTTATGAGCAGTTCTTC
TRBJ1-5,NA,TRBV7-2,NA,CASSPQGNQPQHF,TGTGCCAGCAGCCCACAGGGAAATCAGCCCCAGCATTTT
TRBJ1-6,NA,TRBV13,NA,CASSLQGGSPLHF,TGTGCCAGCAGCCTACAGGGCGGTTCACCCCTCCACTTT
TRBJ2-5,TRBD2,TRBV6-5,NA,CASRGTSLGETQYF,TGTGCCAGCAGAGGGACTAGCCTGGGAGAGACCCAGTACTTC
TRBJ2-3,TRBD2,TRBV4-2,NA,CASSQGPVGREGYTQYF,TGTGCCAGCAGCCAAGGGCCAGTCGGGCGGGAGGGCTATACGCAGTATTTT
TRBJ1-1,NA,TRBV5-6,NA,CASSLVSVAEAFF,TGTGCCAGCAGCTTGGTTTCGGTGGCTGAAGCTTTCTTT
TRBJ1-1,NA,TRBV28,NA,CASSLVGVSTEAFF,TGTGCCAGCAGTTTGGTCGGGGTGAGCACTGAAGCTTTCTTT
TRBJ2-7,NA,TRBV28,NA,CASTLSGRGEQYF,TGTGCCAGCACCCTTAGCGGACGGGGCGAGCAGTACTTC
TRBJ1-4,TRBD1,TRBV4-1,NA,CASSVTGATNEKLFF,TGCGCCAGCAGCGTAACAGGGGCAACTAATGAAAAACTGTTTTTT
TRBJ2-7,NA,TRBV11-3,NA,CASSQGLYEQYF,TGTGCCAGCAGCCAGGGTCTCTACGAGCAGTACTTC
TRBJ1-3,NA,TRBV6-6,NA,CASRGESGNTIYF,TGTGCCAGCCGGGGGGAATCTGGAAACACCATATATTTT
TRBJ1-2,TRBD1,TRBV5-4,few,CASSPGQGESGYTF,TGTGCCAGCAGCCCGGGACAGGGGGAAAGTGGCTACACCTTC
TRBJ2-3,TRBD1,TRBV5-4,NA,CASSRKGQLPTDTQYF,TGTGCCAGCAGCAGGAAGGGACAGCTTCCCACAGATACGCAGTATTTT
TRBJ1-1,NA,TRBV5-6,NA,CASSLANFEAFF,TGTGCCAGCAGCTTAGCGAATTTTGAAGCTTTCTTT
TRBJ1-2,TRBD1,TRBV28,NA,CASSPIQGAGGYTF,TGTGCCAGCAGCCCAATACAGGGGGCGGGAGGCTACACCTTC
TRBJ1-2,NA,TRBV20-1,NA,CGVALDGYTF,TGCGGTGTTGCCCTAGATGGCTACACCTTC
TRBJ2-7,TRBD1,TRBV4-1,NA,CASSQPGQSSYEQYF,TGCGCCAGCAGCCAACCGGGACAGAGCTCCTACGAGCAGTACTTC
TRBJ2-2,NA,TRBV3-1/TRBV3-2,once,CASSQGYSRELFF,TGTGCCAGCAGCCAAGGATATAGTAGGGAGCTGTTTTTT
TRBJ1-1,NA,TRBV5-1,NA,CASSLAGGVKNTEAFF,TGCGCCAGCAGCTTGGCGGGTGGAGTAAAGAACACTGAAGCTTTCTTT
TRBJ1-5,NA,TRBV4-3,once,CASSQDGEMEGSCQPQHF,TGCGCCAGCAGCCAAGATGGGGAGATGGAGGGTTCGTGTCAGCCCCAGCATTTT
TRBJ1-5,TRBD1,TRBV28,NA,CASIVAGGGQPQHF,TGTGCCAGCATCGTGGCAGGGGGTGGTCAGCCCCAGCATTTT
TRBJ2-7,NA,TRBV19,NA,CASSNGQLFSYEQYF,TGTGCCAGTAGTAATGGACAGCTATTCTCCTACGAGCAGTACTTC
TRBJ1-2,NA,TRBV6-5,once,CASSRQYGYTF,TGTGCCAGCAGCCGACAGTATGGCTACACCTTC
TRBJ2-7,TRBD1,TRBV10-3,NA,CAISPPGQGASEQYF,TGTGCCATCAGTCCTCCGGGACAGGGGGCATCCGAGCAGTACTTC
TRBJ1-1,NA,TRBV6-1,NA,CASSEGVNTEAFF,TGTGCCAGCAGTGAAGGAGTGAACACTGAAGCTTTCTTT
TRBJ2-5,TRBD2,TRBV7-9,NA,CASSQAGGQETQYF,TGTGCCAGCAGCCAAGCGGGGGGGCAAGAGACCCAGTACTTC
TRBJ2-7,TRBD2,TRBV29-1,NA,CSVELAGGLYEQYF,TGCAGCGTTGAACTAGCGGGAGGGTTGTACGAGCAGTACTTC
TRBJ2-2,TRBD1,TRBV4-2,NA,CASSQDSNRGSTGELFF,TGTGCCAGCAGCCAAGATAGTAACAGGGGAAGTACCGGGGAGCTGTTTTTT
TRBJ1-2,NA,TRBV12-3/TRBV12-4,NA,CASSGRANYGYTF,TGTGCCAGCAGTGGCAGGGCTAACTATGGCTACACCTTC
TRBJ2-1,NA,TRBV5-1,NA,CASSLVSPYNEQFF,TGCGCCAGCAGCTTGGTTAGTCCCTACAATGAGCAGTTCTTC
TRBJ2-5,NA,TRBV18,NA,CASSRSKETQYF,TGTGCCAGCTCACGAAGCAAGGAGACCCAGTACTTC
TRBJ1-4,TRBD1,TRBV5-4,NA,CASSLLGQSNEKLFF,TGTGCCAGCAGCTTGCTGGGACAGTCTAATGAAAAACTGTTTTTT
TRBJ1-6,TRBD1,TRBV5-6,NA,CASSGRQGASPLHF,TGTGCCAGCAGCGGAAGACAGGGGGCATCACCCCTCCACTTT
TRBJ1-1,NA,TRBV7-9,NA,CASSPRTDYTAEAFF,TGTGCCAGCAGCCCCCGGACAGATTACACTGCTGAAGCTTTCTTT
TRBJ2-3,TRBD2,TRBV9,NA,CASSVGYGRAPDTQYF,TGTGCCAGCAGCGTGGGTTACGGGAGGGCCCCAGATACGCAGTATTTT
TRBJ1-1,NA,TRBV5-3,NA,CARSLPGEGLNTEAFF,TGTGCCAGAAGCCTCCCGGGGGAGGGGCTGAACACTGAAGCTTTCTTT
TRBJ1-1,TRBD1,TRBV4-3,NA,CASSQRTGNTEAFF,TGCGCCAGCAGCCAACGGACAGGGAACACTGAAGCTTTCTTT